This T cell receptor (beta chain) was recovered during a study of PD-L1 blockade in urothelial cancer. Study as a whole: Patients began atezolizumab, 1,200 mg intravenously every 3 weeks, in the mid-2010s. Blood gave a median approximately 150,000 T cells.

The CDR3 is 16 amino acids. Deletions cut 5 bases from V and 6 bases from J, with 20 bases between. Per germline, CDR1 SGHTA and CDR2 FQGNSA. The templates were synthetic TCR analogs, and they were spiked into each PCR. Sequencing was performed with immunoSEQ multiplex PCR; in TCRdb, only in-frame clones are kept and a portion is missing. The data contain some 52,000 clones, approximately 72% of them singletons. Time point: pretreatment peripheral blood. Urothelial carcinoma, locally advanced or metastatic, affected the patients. Specimen: PBMCs, collected around atezolizumab (anti-PD-L1) treatment. This TCR was sampled from a man in his 70s with urothelial cancer. This chain connects TRBV7-2 to TRBJ2-1, with D perhaps TRBD2 (5 bases). CDR3 in amino acids: CASSGRTDVTTNEQFF. In nucleotides, the CDR3 is TGTGCCAGCAGCGGCCGGACTGACGTAACGACCAATGAGCAGTTCTTC.